Included here is one TCR beta chain sequence, with context. Its antigen is currently unknown. This CDR3 has 13 amino acids. Trimming shortened V by 0 bases and J by 10 bases, and 13 bases separated the two germline ends. Germline values: CDR1 SGHRS, CDR2 YFSETQ. Some clones are missing from TCRdb's copy, which holds only in-frame ones; the method was immunoSEQ multiplex PCR. The top ten clones hold under 2.5% of a sample with 150,000 to 200,000 clones, roughly nine tenths of them seen once. The record originates from a study of T cell responses to AZD1222 COVID-19 vaccine. Study-wide findings and caveats: Clonal diversity was possibly underestimated; the donors were predominantly white British and more often female.

The source material was peripheral blood, sampled on day 0 of AZD1222 vaccination. The rearrangement uses TRBV5-1 and TRBJ1-1, with D perhaps matching TRBD1 (5 bases). This TCR derives from an adult in good health. The DNA for the CDR3 is TGCGCCAGCAGCTTGGGTCAGGGAGATGTAGCTTTCTTT. Residues: CASSLGQGDVAFF.